This T cell receptor (beta chain) was profiled in a study of CD8+CD57+ T cells in acquired aplastic anemia. Study in general: Average DNA yield from sorted CD4+ and CD8+ cells was around 3.2 ug. Around 11 million reads, on average, were obtained for CD4+ cells from healthy donors.

Researchers used genomic DNA as the template to profile TCR beta VDJ and CDR3. Each CDR3 protein is one row after TCRdb ran MiXCR on the reads. This table has hundreds of thousands of distinct CDR3 sequences, approximately 70% appearing once. General study findings and limits: Patients and controls shared approximately 30 CD8+ CDR3 sequences, highly expressed in patients. Levels of CD8+ Simpson's diversity were not significantly distinct in patients versus controls.

This CDR3 has 11 amino acids. Germline CDR1 and CDR2: SGHTS and YDEGEE. On this clonotype itself: Its specificity is unknown. One end of the junction does not line up with germline, which may come from a read error.

What was sequenced was sorted CD4+, CD8+, or CD8+CD57+ T cells (not recorded which) from PBMCs. The clonotype comes from a human donor in good health, serving as a control. The chain joins TRBV5-8 to TRBJ1-2, with D uncertain. In DNA form, the CDR3 reads TGCGCCAGCACCTTGGGCTATGGCTACACCTTC. It encodes CASTLGYGYTF.